The 7 T cell receptor beta chains given below trace back to one sample, sequenced in a study of T cell responses to AZD1222 COVID-19 vaccine. The repertoire was sequenced with immunoSEQ multiplex PCR; TCRdb's copy has only in-frame clones and lacks some. The repertoire has 110,000 to 150,000 clones, more than 85% of them found once; the top ten carry around 2.8%. Sequenced here: peripheral blood, sampled on day 0 of AZD1222 vaccination. The receptors here all came from an adult in good health.

The CDR3 region is CASRGPKNQPQHF. In nucleotides, the CDR3 is TGTGCCAGCAGAGGTCCTAAGAATCAGCCCCAGCATTTT. This chain connects TRBV12-3 or TRBV12-4 to TRBJ1-5; the D is unclear. The CDR3 loop spans 13 amino acids. Trimming removed 6 bases at V and 4 bases at J, with 10 bases between.

The chain recombines TRBV21-1 with TRBJ1-1; the table's TRBD1 call for D was not verified on the DNA. TRBV21-1 is deemed a pseudogene. This CDR3 is built from 17 residues. CDR3 DNA: TGTGCCAGCAGCGATCAAACAAGTGGACAGCCAAACACTGAAGCTTTCTTT. Its translation is CASSDQTSGQPNTEAFF.

This chain joins TRBV27 and TRBJ1-2; D remains unclear. V was clipped by 4 bases and J by 0 bases, with 15 bases between them. Germline V gives CDR1 MNHEY, CDR2 SMNVEV (reference sequence). The CDR3 runs to 16 residues. CDR3 protein: CASSSFPTASNYGYTF. The CDR3 DNA reads as TGTGCCAGCAGTTCTTTTCCTACCGCCTCTAACTATGGCTACACCTTC.

This chain joins TRBV24-1 and TRBJ2-1, with a tentative D call TRBD1 (6 bases). V gave up 3 bases and J gave up 6 bases, with 17 bases separating them. This CDR3 is 16 amino acids long. Germline V gene data show CDR1 as KGHDR and CDR2 as SFDVKD. The CDR3 DNA is TGTGCCACCAGTGATGGCGGTACTCTGGGGGCCAATGAGCAGTTCTTC. Protein: CATSDGGTLGANEQFF.

The gene calls are TRBV2 and TRBJ1-4; no clear D. This CDR3 region has 13 residues. Trimming took 2 bases from V and 6 from J, leaving 7 bases between them. The germline CDR1 and CDR2 sequences are SNHLY and FYNNEI. The CDR3 loop reads CASSELGDEKLFF. The CDR3 region has the DNA TGTGCCAGCAGTGAACTCGGGGATGAAAAACTGTTTTTT. Looking up the rest from reference TRBV2 and TRBJ1-4 gives the full variable domain: EPEVTQTPSHQVTQMGQEVILRCVPISNHLYFYWYRQILGQKVEFLVSFYNNEISEKSEIFDDQFSVERPDGSNFTLKIRSTKLEDSAMYFCASSELGDEKLFFGSGTQLSVL.

The chain employs TRBV9 and TRBJ2-6; perhaps TRBD1 as D (5 bases). With 1 base removed from V and 7 bases from J, the gap between germline ends came to 9 bases. Germline V lookup: CDR1 SGDLS, CDR2 YYNGEE. This CDR3 region has 14 residues. The chain's CDR3 is CASSVIGEANVLTF. In nucleotides, the CDR3 is TGTGCCAGCAGCGTAATAGGGGAAGCCAACGTCCTGACTTTC.

The genes are TRBV18 and TRBJ2-7, with TRBD1 matching over 7 bases. Per the germline V gene, CDR1 is KGHSH and CDR2 is LQKENI. Trimming removed 4 bases from V and 2 bases from J; junction bases left unmatched: 14. The CDR3 contains 17 residues. In DNA form, the CDR3 reads TGTGCCAGCTCACATACAACAGGGGTAAGATCGGCCTACGAGCAGTACTTC. Translated: CASSHTTGVRSAYEQYF.